Following are 5 T cell receptor beta chains from one sample sequenced in a study of vaccination and CD4 T cells after COVID-19. Their cognate antigens are unknown. With the Oncomine TCR Beta short-read assay, DNA from cultured CD4+ T cells was sequenced. TCRdb fed the PCR reads into MiXCR, producing one record per CDR3 protein. The sample yields about 3,900 distinct CDR3 sequences, around two thirds seen once. Treatment here: approximately 10-day PBMC culture with coronavirus spike peptide pools or control peptides (ViraFEST assay). The material sequenced was CD4+ T cells from blood, cultured in vitro. These receptor sequences come from a human donor who had recovered from COVID-19.

This rearrangement joins TRBV27 to TRBJ1-1; 8 positions match TRBD1. V lost 2 bases to trimming and J lost 1 base; unmatched junction nucleotides: 3. The CDR3 has 15 amino acids. The germline gives CDR1 MNHEY, CDR2 SMNVEV (reference sequence). The CDR3 is CASSLRGTGNTEAFF. CDR3 DNA: TGTGCCAGCAGTTTACGCGGGACAGGGAACACTGAAGCTTTCTTT.

This rearrangement joins TRBV20-1 to TRBJ1-4; 9 bases are a match to TRBD1. The CDR3 sequence is 15 residues long. The V segment lost 1 base and the J segment 3 bases; nucleotides outside the gene matches: 3. Germline V CDR1 and CDR2: DFQATT, SNEGSKA (reference sequence). The CDR3 DNA follows: TGCAGTGCTAGAGTTACAGGGGGCGCTAATGAAAAACTGTTTTTT. It translates to CSARVTGGANEKLFF.

By share, this clonotype counts as medium-sized (0.01 to 0.1%). The chain employs TRBV6-4 and TRBJ1-4; 7 bases agree with TRBD1. J lost 5 bases, V lost 6 bases, and 6 bases had no gene match. This CDR3 is built from 14 residues. Germline assignment: CDR1 MRHNA and CDR2 SNTAGT. The CDR3 region is CASSRQGRNEKLFF. The CDR3 DNA reads as TGTGCCAGCAGCCGACAGGGTCGGAATGAAAAACTGTTTTTT.

The DNA for the CDR3 is TGCAGTGCTAGTGTACCAGGTAGCCGTTGGTCCTATGGCTACACCTTC. It codes for CSASVPGSRWSYGYTF. The chain links TRBV20-1 to TRBJ1-2; D not resolved. The V end was cut by 3 bases, the J end by 4 bases, with 21 bases between. This CDR3 is 16 amino acids long. Germline V lookup: CDR1 DFQATT, CDR2 SNEGSKA (reference sequence).

CDR3 bases: TGTGCCAGTGGATCGGGGTCACGCTATGGCTACACCTTC. This translates into CASGSGSRYGYTF. The rearrangement uses TRBV19 and TRBJ1-2; D unresolved. V gave up 8 bases and J gave up 4 bases, with 14 bases separating them. CDR3 length: 13 amino acids. Germline V gene sequence: CDR1 LNHDA, CDR2 SQIVND (reference sequence).